The clone carrying this T cell receptor (beta chain) was seen a handful of times. Its antigen is as yet unknown. An equimolar mix of two oligonucleotides served as the beta constant-region primer for TRBC1 and TRBC2. TCRdb reprocessed the UMI-ligation and nested PCR reads with MiXCR, giving one entry per CDR3 protein. The data show 70,000 to 95,000 distinct CDR3 sequences, about 6.5% seen once. This entry comes from a study of naive and memory T cell subsets. Study-level points and caveats: There was no ground truth to check naive and memory subset results.

This TCR was recovered from a human donor in good health. Sequencing input: central memory CD4+ T cells from blood.

CDR3: CSAYRVSGYTF. The CDR3 bases are TGCAGTGCCTACAGGGTGTCTGGGTACACCTTC. This chain joins TRBV20-1 and TRBJ1-2; the D gene is possibly TRBD1 (6 bases). This CDR3 is 11 amino acids long. V was cut by 6 bases and J by 11 bases, with 16 bases left in between. Germline CDR1 is DFQATT and CDR2 is SNEGSKA (reference sequence).